The entry below describes one TCR beta chain. The antigen remains undetermined. This entry belongs to a study of T cell clonotyping in hematopoietic cell transplantation. Sequenced by immunoSEQ multiplex PCR; TCRdb stores in-frame clones only, minus some. The table records 35,000 to 45,000 clones, around 94% of them present only once. The study's findings and limits: Broader posttransplant TCR repertoire diversity was predicted by graft donor and pretransplant recipient Inverse Simpson Index values.

Germline V CDR1 and CDR2: MNHNS, SASEGT. The CDR3 runs to 13 residues. V gave up 9 bases and J gave up 1 base, with 12 bases separating them. This clonotype was sampled from a woman aged 45-65 years in good health. Some clones in this sample may be carry-over from other donors' samples. The sequenced sample consisted of peripheral blood mononuclear cells. This rearrangement joins TRBV6-1 to TRBJ1-1; no clear D gene. The CDR3 spells CASRLRENTEAFF. CDR3 DNA sequence: TGTGCCAGTAGACTCAGAGAGAACACTGAAGCTTTCTTT.